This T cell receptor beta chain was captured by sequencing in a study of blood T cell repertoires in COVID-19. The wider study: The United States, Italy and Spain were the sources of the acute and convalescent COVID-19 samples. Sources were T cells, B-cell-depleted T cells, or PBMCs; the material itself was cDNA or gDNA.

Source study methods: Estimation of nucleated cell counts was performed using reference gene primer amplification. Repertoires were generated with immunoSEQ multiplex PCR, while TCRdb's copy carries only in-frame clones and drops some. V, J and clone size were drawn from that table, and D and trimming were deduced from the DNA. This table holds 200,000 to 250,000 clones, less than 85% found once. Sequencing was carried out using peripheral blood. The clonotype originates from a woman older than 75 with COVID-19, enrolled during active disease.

The CDR3 nucleotides are TGTGCCAGCAGTCCTGGACAGGGGGAACAGCCCCAGCATTTT. It encodes CASSPGQGEQPQHF. This chain joins TRBV28 and TRBJ1-5; 10 bases line up with TRBD1. CDR1 and CDR2 (germline): MDHEN, SYDVKM. The CDR3 spans 14 residues. V lost 5 bases to trimming and J lost 7 bases; unmatched junction nucleotides: 5.